This T cell receptor (beta chain) was captured by sequencing in a study of CXCR3-negative and CXCR3-positive naive CD8 T cells (dated by TCRdb to about 2019). About the investigation overall: In total, 120 million to 150 million TRB reads were obtained, which works out to roughly 1.5 +/- 0.3 million reads per library. The diversity and physicochemical repertoire analyses included more than nine donors pooled from two independent experiments. For the TRBV-TRBJ cluster analysis, the naive subsets came from 5 or 6 donors, while the memory cells came from 3 donors. The study at large found these results: Freshly isolated PBMCs were used for most assays because CXCR3 expression went down partially after cryopreservation. TRBV-TRBJ usage was similar between naive CXCR3-negative and CXCR3-positive cells from the same donor, while memory cells showed distinct patterns. Comparably high repertoire diversity was found in both naive subsets, whereas much lower repertoire diversity was found in memory CD8+ T cells. Surface CD5, linked to self-reactivity in mice, was comparable between naive subsets; TCR interaction strength was therefore also inferred from TRB CDR3 physicochemical properties.

The germline V gene provides CDR1 MDHEN and CDR2 SYDVKM. The CDR3 goes from the cysteine to the phenylalanine over 14 residues. No DNA sequence is on record. Each CD8+ T cell subset was flow-sorted in triplicate, with under 350,000 cells per subset placed directly into RLT lysis buffer. Standard density gradient centrifugation was used to isolate peripheral blood mononuclear cells from buffy coats. Total RNA was extracted from sorted cells with an RNeasy Mini Kit. With regard to this clonotype: The antigen it binds to is not known.

Sequencing was performed on a NextSeq 550. The Human TCR Profiling Kit (MiLaboratory) was used to prepare UMI-labeled 5' RACE TRB cDNA libraries. The full amount of extracted RNA was used for cDNA synthesis, and the full amount of resulting cDNA was used for PCR amplification. Libraries were prepared in parallel with an identical number of PCR cycles. The published analysis was carried out like this. With a requirement of at least two reads per UMI, MIGEC and MiXCR extracted about 53,000 +/- 9,400 unique UMI-labeled TRB cDNA molecules per library. On average, approximately 40,000 +/- 10,000 functional in-frame TRB CDR3 nucleotide clonotypes lacking stop codons were found per library. After downsampling to 5000 UMI-labeled TRB molecules per sample, diversity metrics such as normalized Shannon-Wiener and Chao1 were calculated in VDJtools. VDJtools computed clonotype-size-weighted physicochemical properties of the central five CDR3 residues: interaction energy, strength, volume and Kidera factor 4. Following TCRdb reprocessing, every CDR3 protein sequence forms one entry, and DNA is not provided. The V and J calls were determined by TCRdb, not by the authors. The table of this sample itemizes just under 45,000 distinct CDR3 sequences. The ten largest clones add up to over 12% of the sample.

The chain is encoded by TRBV28 joined to TRBJ2-2; no DNA is available, so the TRBD2 call from TCRdb remains unchecked. The sequenced material came from memory CD8+ T cells from blood. Interpreted using the paper, the cell subset or site label stands for: conventional CD8+ memory T cells (TMEM), sorted as controls. The TCR originated in a human donor in good health. Some clones in this sample may be carry-over from other donors' samples. The encoded CDR3 is CASSEGLSTGELFF.